The 18 T cell receptor beta chains below come from one sample, sequenced in a study of T cells in Graves' hyperthyroidism and ophthalmopathy. The CDR3 regions of TCR beta were amplified from RNA transcripts. First-round RT-PCR of the TCR CDR3 relied on the HTBI primer set. TCRdb used MiXCR to reprocess the multiplex PCR reads, holding one entry per CDR3 protein. The sample yields around 350,000 distinct CDR3 sequences, under 20% seen once. Sequenced input: blood. The source is a woman in her late teens or twenties with Graves' hyperthyroidism.

This clonotype was seen many times. The V and J genes are TRBV6-1 and TRBJ2-5, with D possibly TRBD1 on 7 matching bases. Germline CDR1 is MNHNS and CDR2 is SASEGT. V shed 2 bases and J shed 5 bases, with 15 bases lying between them. The CDR3 sequence is 15 residues long. The DNA of the CDR3 is TGTGCCAGCAGTGAAATCAGGGGGGCCGGGGAGACCCAGTACTTC. Encoded protein: CASSEIRGAGETQYF.

This clonotype was counted ten times or more. The V gene is TRBV20-1, the J gene TRBJ2-7; D not certain. The ends were cut back, 3 bases at V and 3 bases at J, with 12 bases in the middle. The CDR3 length is 13 residues. The germline V gene has CDR1 DFQATT and CDR2 SNEGSKA (reference sequence). The CDR3 spells CSARGSTDYEQYF. CDR3 DNA sequence: TGCAGTGCTAGGGGAAGCACAGACTACGAGCAGTACTTC.

This clonotype was counted at least ten times. This sequence joins TRBV12-3 or TRBV12-4 and TRBJ1-5, with D possibly matching TRBD1 (5 bases). V was clipped by 6 bases and J by 1 base, with 7 bases between them. The CDR3 is 13 residues long. The CDR3 DNA is TGTGCCAGCAGGCGGACAAGCAATCAGCCCCAGCATTTT. It translates to CASRRTSNQPQHF.

Many counts were recorded for this clonotype. The chain is built from TRBV29-1 and TRBJ1-2; the match to TRBD1 covers 9 bases. Per the germline V gene, CDR1 is SQVTM and CDR2 is ANQGSEA. CDR3 length: 14 residues. Trimming at V came to 4 bases and at J to 4 bases, leaving 7 bases not matched to a gene. The chain's CDR3 is CSVGPGQGAYGYTF. CDR3 DNA: TGCAGCGTTGGACCGGGACAGGGAGCCTATGGCTACACCTTC.

Concerning this clonotype itself: An end of the junction does not agree with germline; a read error may underlie this. This chain joins TRBV20-1 and TRBJ1-1; D is uncertain. This CDR3 region has 14 residues. Germline V gene sequence: CDR1 DFQATT, CDR2 SNEGSKA (reference sequence). In nucleotides, the CDR3 is TGCAGTGCTAGAGATCCGGACGGGAACACTGATGCTTTCTTT. Translated: CSARDPDGNTDAFF.

This clonotype was counted ten times or more. The V and J genes are TRBV20-1 and TRBJ1-2; no firm D call. The ends were cut back, 3 bases at V and 3 bases at J, with 11 bases in the middle. The CDR3 extends over 13 amino acids. Germline CDR1 DFQATT, CDR2 SNEGSKA (reference sequence). The CDR3 reads CSARESWDYGYTF. The CDR3 DNA sequence: TGCAGTGCTAGGGAGAGCTGGGACTATGGCTACACCTTC.

This clonotype was observed a few times. The chain recombines TRBV20-1 with TRBJ1-3; a weak D match, TRBD1 (5 bases). Looked up from germline, CDR1 is DFQATT and CDR2 is SNEGSKA (reference sequence). Trimming removed 4 bases at V and 3 bases at J, with 16 bases between. This CDR3 comprises 15 residues. CDR3 DNA sequence: TGCAGTGCTAAGGGGTGGGGGGGAAATGGAAACACCATATATTTT. Translated: CSAKGWGGNGNTIYF.

This clonotype occurred many times. The chain couples TRBV6-5 to TRBJ2-2; 9 bases map to TRBD1. V gave up 8 bases and J gave up 5 bases; unmatched junction bases: 9. Germline-derived CDR1 and CDR2 are MNHEY and SVGAGI. This CDR3 comprises 15 residues. Here the CDR3 DNA reads TGTGCCAGCGGCCGGGACAGGGAAACAACCGGGGAGCTGTTTTTT. Protein sequence: CASGRDRETTGELFF.

This clonotype was counted only a few times. The gene calls are TRBV4-1 and TRBJ1-2; D not certain. Germline lookup yields CDR1 MGHRA and CDR2 YSYEKL. CDR3 size: 15 residues. V lost 0 bases to trimming and J lost 4 bases, with 12 bases between them. This CDR3 reads CASSQDRASGYGYTF. CDR3 bases: TGCGCCAGCAGCCAAGATCGGGCATCAGGCTATGGCTACACCTTC.

The chain combines TRBV12-3 or TRBV12-4 with TRBJ2-2; 7 bases are shared with TRBD2. V trimming: 6 bases; J trimming: 3 bases; junction bases outside the gene matches: 4. The CDR3 sequence is 14 residues long. The CDR3 nucleotides read TGTGCCAGCAGCCAGAGCGGGGACACCGGGGAGCTGTTTTTT. Protein: CASSQSGDTGELFF.

The chain employs TRBV5-1 and TRBJ2-5; possible D gene TRBD2, 6 bases. CDR3 length: 14 residues. CDR1 and CDR2 from the germline V gene are SGHRS and YFSETQ. The germline V and J ends were trimmed by 2 bases and 5 bases, with 13 bases remaining between them. This CDR3 is CASSFTSWGETQYF. CDR3 coding DNA: TGCGCCAGCAGCTTTACTAGCTGGGGGGAGACCCAGTACTTC.

This clonotype was found many times. The chain is built from TRBV6-1 and TRBJ2-7, with 7 bases that match TRBD1. Per the germline V gene, CDR1 is MNHNS and CDR2 is SASEGT. The CDR3 length is 16 residues. J gave up 3 bases and V 6 bases, and 14 bases lay outside the gene matches. CDR3 protein: CASRGVMVTGRYEQYF. CDR3 nucleotide sequence: TGTGCCAGCAGGGGAGTTATGGTGACAGGGCGCTACGAGCAGTACTTC.

In this sample, this clonotype turned up many times. The chain joins TRBV28 to TRBJ1-2; TRBD1 aligns across 7 bases. The V segment lost 2 bases and the J segment 7 bases; nucleotides outside the gene matches: 7. The CDR3 spans 14 residues. Looked up from germline, CDR1 is MDHEN and CDR2 is SYDVKM. CDR3 loop: CASSLVGQVSGYTF. The CDR3, as DNA: TGTGCCAGCAGTTTAGTCGGACAGGTCAGTGGCTACACCTTC.

This clonotype was recorded a few times. The gene calls are TRBV7-6 and TRBJ1-2, with 9 bases matching TRBD1. CDR3 size: 12 residues. The germline V gene encodes CDR1 SGHVS and CDR2 FNYEAQ. V was pared by 4 bases and J by 12 bases, with 6 bases of the junction left unmatched. The CDR3 nucleotides read TGTGCCAGCAGCTCTGGGGACAGGGCCCACACCTTC. It specifies CASSSGDRAHTF.

There are many counts of this clonotype. The rearrangement joins TRBV6-1 to TRBJ2-7, with D tentatively TRBD1 (5 bases). Trimming took 2 bases from V and 4 from J, leaving 12 bases between them. This CDR3 is 14 amino acids long. Germline V lookup: CDR1 MNHNS, CDR2 SASEGT. Here the CDR3 reads CASSEPGKGYEQYF. The CDR3 DNA sequence: TGTGCCAGCAGTGAACCAGGGAAGGGGTACGAGCAGTACTTC.

Ten or more counts support this clonotype. This chain uses TRBV27 with TRBJ1-2; no definite D call. The V end lost 5 bases, the J end lost 7 bases, and 14 bases lay between the germline ends. The CDR3 covers 13 residues. Germline V CDR1 and CDR2: MNHEY, SMNVEV (reference sequence). The CDR3 reads CASSDAWRGGYTF. CDR3 coding DNA: TGTGCCAGCAGTGACGCGTGGCGTGGTGGCTACACCTTC.

This clonotype was seen at least ten times. The J gene is TRBJ1-5, the V gene TRBV5-1, with 10 bases lining up with TRBD1. J gave up 11 bases and V 4 bases, and 3 bases lay outside the gene matches. The CDR3 extends over 12 amino acids. The germline gives CDR1 SGHRS, CDR2 YFSETQ. The CDR3 protein is CASSTGQGAQHF. Here the CDR3 DNA reads TGCGCCAGCAGCACCGGACAGGGGGCCCAGCATTTT.

This clonotype was found many times. The V gene is TRBV20-1, the J gene TRBJ1-5, with no clear D. This CDR3 contains 11 residues. Looked up from germline, CDR1 is DFQATT and CDR2 is SNEGSKA (reference sequence). Trimming pared 5 bases from V and 7 bases from J, leaving 9 bases between. As DNA, the CDR3 is TGCAGTGCTCTACGAGGCCAGCCCCAGCATTTT. Translated: CSALRGQPQHF.